This T cell receptor (beta chain) was captured in a study of T cells after posttransplantation cyclophosphamide. Germline V gene data show CDR1 as SGHDT and CDR2 as YYEEEE. The trim removed 4 bases at V and 15 bases at J, leaving 2 bases unmatched. The CDR3 loop spans 11 amino acids. Broader study findings: Later post-transplant blood repertoires were often dominated by donor CD8+ memory clones. Skin or GI-infiltrating T cells shared few TRB sequences with blood.

Treatment was busulfan-fludarabine conditioning, a marrow graft, and cyclophosphamide on days +3 and +4. Notes on this clone: Its antigen is not identified.

Measured with immunoSEQ multiplex PCR; TCRdb has only the in-frame clones, and not every one. Listed for the sample are roughly 3,000 clones, none seen a single time. Source: PBMCs, taken after allogeneic stem cell transplant with posttransplant cyclophosphamide. V and J are TRBV5-6 and TRBJ2-3; 13 bases are a match to TRBD2. The receptor's source is a female patient in her forties or fifties who received an allogeneic stem cell transplant from a related donor, was CMV-positive, and had no GVHD. Some T cells may arise from the graft donor. The CDR3 spells CASSGLAGAYF. The CDR3 region has the DNA TGTGCCAGCAGCGGACTAGCGGGAGCTTATTTT.